These 21 T cell receptor beta chains originate from one sample sequenced in a study of T cells in Graves' hyperthyroidism and ophthalmopathy. Researchers took RNA transcripts and amplified the TCR beta CDR3 regions from them. Carried out on the TCR CDR3, a first-round RT-PCR used the HTBI primer set. Via MiXCR, TCRdb re-called the multiplex PCR reads, giving one row per CDR3 protein. Of 500,000 to 550,000 distinct CDR3 sequences listed, just under 20% are singletons. Specimen: blood. The receptor set was obtained from a man aged 40-50 years with Graves' ophthalmopathy.

V is TRBV12-5 and J is TRBJ1-3; D gene unclear. This CDR3 is 14 amino acids long. Trimming shortened V by 7 bases and J by 4 bases, and 14 bases separated the two germline ends. Germline V gene lookup returns CDR1 LGHNT and CDR2 FRNRAP. The CDR3, as DNA: TGTGCTAGTGCCCTACAGTCTCCCGGAAACACCATATATTTT. As protein: CASALQSPGNTIYF.

This clonotype has a handful of counts. The rearrangement links TRBV7-2 to TRBJ2-5, with 7 bases matching TRBD1. CDR3 length equals 15 residues. Per the germline V gene, CDR1 is SGHTA and CDR2 is FQGNSA. V lost 6 bases, J lost 0 bases, and 7 bases stayed unmatched. The CDR3 DNA is TGTGCCAGCAGGGTGGGACAGCTGTACCAAGAGACCCAGTACTTC. As protein: CASRVGQLYQETQYF.

The sample holds many counts of this clonotype. The V call is TRBV5-1, the J call TRBJ2-3; 8 bases are shared with TRBD2. V trimming: 4 bases; J trimming: 5 bases; junction bases outside the gene matches: 6. The CDR3 consists of 14 residues. Germline CDR1 is SGHRS and CDR2 is YFSETQ. CDR3 protein: CASSREGRGDTQYF. The DNA of the CDR3 is TGCGCCAGCAGCCGGGAGGGGAGAGGAGATACGCAGTATTTT.

This clonotype was seen many times. This chain connects TRBV10-3 to TRBJ2-1, with TRBD1 matching over 10 bases. The CDR3 extends over 15 amino acids. With V trimmed by 10 bases and J by 4 bases, 10 bases remained unmatched. Germline values: CDR1 ENHRY, CDR2 SYGVKD. The CDR3 is CATLTRDRGYNEQFF. Written as DNA, the CDR3 is TGTGCCACCCTTACCCGGGACAGGGGATACAATGAGCAGTTCTTC.

This clonotype showed up just a few times. The genes are TRBV30 and TRBJ2-1; D is ambiguous. From germline, CDR1 is GTSNPN and CDR2 SVGIG (reference sequence). V was pared by 3 bases and J by 0 bases, with 9 bases between. This CDR3 contains 14 residues. CDR3 loop: CAWRTYYSYNEQFF. The DNA of the CDR3 is TGTGCCTGGAGAACATACTACTCCTACAATGAGCAGTTCTTC.

A note on this clonotype: This could be a read error, since a much larger clone is one nucleotide away. The J gene is TRBJ2-7, the V gene TRBV13, with D maybe TRBD1 (6 bases). Germline V gene data show CDR1 as PRHDT and CDR2 as FYEKMQ (reference sequence). V gave up 0 bases and J gave up 3 bases, with 15 bases separating them. The length of the CDR3 is 16 residues. As DNA, the CDR3 is TGTGCCAGCAGCTTAGGCCTAGGGACATGGGGCTACGAGCAGTACTTC. It translates to CASSLGLGTWGYEQYF.

In this sample, this clonotype turned up once. CDR3 nucleotide sequence: TGTGCCAGTAGTGAAGCGATTGCAACTAATGAAAAACTGTTTTTT. Translation: CASSEAIATNEKLFF. This chain connects TRBV19 to TRBJ1-4; D unresolved. Germline values: CDR1 LNHDA, CDR2 SQIVND (reference sequence). This CDR3 comprises 15 residues. Trimming cost V 5 bases and J 0 bases, with 10 bases left between them.

The chain couples TRBV5-1 to TRBJ1-3; D not resolved. V lost 5 bases, J lost 8 bases, and 11 bases lay in between. The CDR3 covers 12 residues. Per germline, CDR1 SGHRS and CDR2 YFSETQ. The DNA of the CDR3 is TGCGCCAGCAGGGGCGGTTCAGACACCATATATTTT. This encodes CASRGGSDTIYF. Drawing the rest from reference TRBV5-1 and TRBJ1-3, the complete variable domain is KAGVTQTPRYLIKTRGQQVTLSCSPISGHRSVSWYQQTPGQGLQFLFEYFSETQRNKGNFPGRFSGRQFSNSRSEMNVSTLELGDSALYLCASRGGSDTIYFGEGSWLTVV.

In its sample, this clonotype was seen many times. The V and J genes are TRBV20-1 and TRBJ2-2, with TRBD2 matching 7 bases. The CDR3 sequence is 16 residues long. CDR1 is DFQATT and CDR2 is SNEGSKA in the germline V gene (reference sequence). V trimming: 0 bases; J trimming: 3 bases; junction bases outside the gene matches: 7. CDR3 nucleotides: TGCAGTGCTAGAGATCCTCGGACTAGGCACACCGGGGAGCTGTTTTTT. Encoded protein: CSARDPRTRHTGELFF.

This clonotype was picked up a small number of times. V and J are TRBV30 and TRBJ2-1; D might be TRBD2 (6 bases). From germline, CDR1 is GTSNPN and CDR2 SVGIG (reference sequence). There are 13 residues in the CDR3. The V end lost 3 bases, the J end lost 9 bases, and 15 bases lay between the germline ends. DNA of the CDR3: TGTGCCTGGAGACGGAGGGGACGCGGTGAGCAGTTCTTC. This codes for CAWRRRGRGEQFF. Combining the CDR3 with reference TRBV30 and TRBJ2-1 gives the whole variable domain SQTIHQWPATLVQPVGSPLSLECTVEGTSNPNLYWYRQAAGRGLQLLFYSVGIGQISSEVPQNLSASRPQDRQFILSSKKLLLSDSGFYLCAWRRRGRGEQFFGPGTRLTVL.

This clonotype was counted at least ten times. In nucleotides, the CDR3 is TGTGCCAGCTCACGATCTCAGCGGAGCCTTCCCTGGGACAATGAGCAGTTCTTC. Translated: CASSRSQRSLPWDNEQFF. The chain uses TRBV18 and TRBJ2-1; D is perhaps TRBD2 (5 bases). V shed 4 bases and J shed 5 bases, with 24 bases lying between them. The CDR3 spans 18 residues. Per germline, CDR1 KGHSH and CDR2 LQKENI.

The sample holds a few counts of this clonotype. The chain is built from TRBV6-1 and TRBJ1-5, with a possible D match to TRBD1 (5 bases). The CDR3 sequence is 15 residues long. V was trimmed by 6 bases and J by 3 bases, leaving 15 bases between them. Germline V gene lookup returns CDR1 MNHNS and CDR2 SASEGT. The CDR3 nucleotides are TGTGCCAGCAGAGTATCGAAAGGGGCCAATCAGCCCCAGCATTTT. This encodes CASRVSKGANQPQHF.

This clonotype was counted between two and nine times. The rearrangement links TRBV6-2 or TRBV6-3 to TRBJ2-2; no clear D. The V end lost 0 bases, the J end lost 1 base, and 9 bases lay between the germline ends. This CDR3 is 16 amino acids long. Germline V gene sequence: CDR1 MNHEY, CDR2 SVGEGT. DNA for the CDR3: TGTGCCAGCAGTTACTCGATCAGCCAGAACACCGGGGAGCTGTTTTTT. Its translation is CASSYSISQNTGELFF.

This clonotype was observed a handful of times. The rearrangement links TRBV29-1 to TRBJ2-3; TRBD1 aligns across 8 bases. Trimming cost V 6 bases and J 6 bases; bases outside gene matches: 2. Germline V gene sequence: CDR1 SQVTM, CDR2 ANQGSEA. The CDR3 contains 11 residues. In DNA form, the CDR3 reads TGCAGCGTAGACAGGGGCGATACGCAGTATTTT. This sequence encodes CSVDRGDTQYF.

Only a few counts were recorded for this clonotype. The gene calls are TRBV29-1 and TRBJ1-2; D is uncertain. In germline, CDR1 is SQVTM, CDR2 ANQGSEA. V lost 7 bases, J lost 2 bases, and 5 bases lay in between. This CDR3 spans 10 amino acids. DNA of the CDR3: TGCAGCGCCGGGAACTATGGCTACACCTTC. This gives the protein CSAGNYGYTF.

This clonotype was seen many times. The CDR3 sequence is CASSLDHRQNTEAFF. CDR3 coding DNA: TGTGCCAGCAGCCTGGACCACAGACAGAACACTGAAGCTTTCTTT. This sequence joins TRBV7-9 and TRBJ1-1, with D unresolved. Germline CDR1 reads SEHNR; CDR2 reads FQNEAQ (reference sequence). The CDR3 extends over 15 amino acids. Between the trimmed V and J ends, which lost 5 bases and 1 base, there was a span of 14 bases.

This clonotype was found a few times. The V gene is TRBV6-5, the J gene TRBJ2-2, with 12 bases identical to TRBD2. The germline gives CDR1 MNHEY, CDR2 SVGAGI. The CDR3 has 19 residues. Losses at the gene ends were 0 bases for V and 13 bases for J; bases not matched to a gene: 18. In nucleotides, the CDR3 is TGTGCCAGCAGTTACTCGGTTCTCTTGACTAGCGGGAGACCGGAGGCGCTGTTTTTT. Encoded protein: CASSYSVLLTSGRPEALFF.

This clonotype was picked up a small number of times. This chain uses TRBV7-2 with TRBJ2-5; the match to TRBD2 covers 11 bases. J gave up 5 bases and V 6 bases, and 17 bases lay outside the gene matches. Germline CDR1 reads SGHTA; CDR2 reads FQGNSA. The CDR3 consists of 18 residues. Here the CDR3 reads CASRRGQASGRWGETQYF. DNA of the CDR3: TGTGCCAGCAGACGCGGACAGGCTAGCGGGAGGTGGGGGGAGACCCAGTACTTC.

In regard to this clonotype: Sequence at one end of the junction differs from germline and may be a read error. The CDR3 loop is CASSYTTGTRISYELYF. CDR3 DNA sequence: TGTGCCAGCAGTTACACCACAGGGACGAGGATCTCCTACGAGCTGTACTTC. The chain combines TRBV6-5 with TRBJ2-7, with a weak D call TRBD1 (6 bases). This CDR3 region has 17 residues. CDR1 is MNHEY, CDR2 SVGAGI, per germline.

The gene calls are TRBV6-1 and TRBJ1-2; D gene ambiguous. The length of the CDR3 is 17 residues. Germline values: CDR1 MNHNS, CDR2 SASEGT. V was shortened by 5 bases and J by 6 bases, with 25 bases between the two germline ends. The CDR3 reads CASSPQYDTPGDDGYTF. CDR3 DNA sequence: TGTGCCAGCAGTCCACAATACGACACCCCAGGTGATGATGGCTACACCTTC.

This clonotype was picked up many times. DNA for the CDR3: TGTGCCAGCAGCGACAGGGGAGGCGAGCAGTTCTTC. Protein sequence: CASSDRGGEQFF. This chain links TRBV9 with TRBJ2-1, with D tentatively TRBD1 (7 bases). V was clipped by 3 bases and J by 10 bases, with 11 bases between them. The CDR3 is made up of 12 amino acids. From germline, CDR1 is SGDLS and CDR2 YYNGEE.